The present T cell receptor (beta chain) was sequenced within a study of pediatric ulcerative colitis. At colonoscopy, a blood sample was also collected. A note on this clone: As yet, its antigen is unknown.

Sequencing was performed with immunoSEQ multiplex PCR; in TCRdb, only in-frame clones are kept and a portion is missing. The sample consists of tens of thousands of clones, over 65% of them appearing once. CDR3 length: 14 residues. In germline, CDR1 is SGHRS, CDR2 YFSETQ. V lost 7 bases and J 8 bases, leaving 21 bases between the germline ends. Regarding the study as a whole: All ulcerative colitis patients, but no controls, carried a couple of rectal clonotypes.

This rearrangement joins TRBV5-1 to TRBJ1-2; D not resolved. Sequencing was carried out using blood. The sequence came from a boy between 10 and 17 years old with moderate ulcerative colitis. The CDR3 region is CASALSQLGLGYTF. In nucleotides, the CDR3 is TGCGCCAGCGCCTTGTCGCAGTTAGGTCTCGGCTACACCTTC.